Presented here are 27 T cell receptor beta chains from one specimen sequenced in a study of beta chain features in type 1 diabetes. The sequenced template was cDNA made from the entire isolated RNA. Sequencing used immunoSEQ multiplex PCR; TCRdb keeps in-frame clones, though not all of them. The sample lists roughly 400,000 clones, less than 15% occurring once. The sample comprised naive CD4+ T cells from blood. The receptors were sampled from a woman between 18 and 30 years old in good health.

The CDR3 sequence is CASRDPGSGANVLTF. CDR3 nucleotide sequence: TGTGCCAGCAGAGATCCGGGCTCTGGGGCCAACGTCCTGACTTTC. The gene calls are TRBV6-5 and TRBJ2-6, with unresolved D. This CDR3 has 15 amino acids. Trimming took 6 bases from V and 0 from J, leaving 9 bases between them. CDR1 is MNHEY, CDR2 SVGAGI, per germline.

CDR3 protein: CASSPRQGSGQPQHF. The CDR3 coding sequence is TGTGCCAGCTCACCAAGACAGGGGTCGGGTCAGCCCCAGCATTTT. V is TRBV18 and J is TRBJ1-5; 8 positions agree with TRBD1. The CDR3 is 15 amino acids. The germline gives CDR1 KGHSH, CDR2 LQKENI. With V trimmed by 2 bases and J by 6 bases, 6 bases remained unmatched.

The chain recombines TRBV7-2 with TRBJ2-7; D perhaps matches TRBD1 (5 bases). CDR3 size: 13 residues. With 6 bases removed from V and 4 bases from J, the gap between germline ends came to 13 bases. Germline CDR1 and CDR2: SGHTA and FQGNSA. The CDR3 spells CASSTRQTYEQYF. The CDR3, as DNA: TGTGCCAGCAGTACCCGACAGACTTACGAGCAGTACTTC.

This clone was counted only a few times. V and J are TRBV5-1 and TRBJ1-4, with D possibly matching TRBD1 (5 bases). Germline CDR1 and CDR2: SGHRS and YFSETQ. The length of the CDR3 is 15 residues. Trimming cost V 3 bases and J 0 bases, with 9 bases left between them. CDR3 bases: TGCGCCAGCAGCTGGGCGACAGCAACTAATGAAAAACTGTTTTTT. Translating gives CASSWATATNEKLFF.

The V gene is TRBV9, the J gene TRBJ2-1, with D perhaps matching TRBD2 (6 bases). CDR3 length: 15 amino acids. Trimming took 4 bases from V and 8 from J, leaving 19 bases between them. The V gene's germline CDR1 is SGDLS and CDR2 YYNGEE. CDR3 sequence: CASSPRDFRVDEQFF. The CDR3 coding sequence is TGTGCCAGCAGCCCCCGGGACTTTAGAGTGGATGAGCAGTTCTTC.

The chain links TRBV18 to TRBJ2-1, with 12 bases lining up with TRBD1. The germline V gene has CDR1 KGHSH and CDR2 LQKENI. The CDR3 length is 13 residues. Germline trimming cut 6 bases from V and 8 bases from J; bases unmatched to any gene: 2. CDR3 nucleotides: TGTGCCAGCTCGGGACAGGGGGCCGATGAGCAGTTCTTC. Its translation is CASSGQGADEQFF.

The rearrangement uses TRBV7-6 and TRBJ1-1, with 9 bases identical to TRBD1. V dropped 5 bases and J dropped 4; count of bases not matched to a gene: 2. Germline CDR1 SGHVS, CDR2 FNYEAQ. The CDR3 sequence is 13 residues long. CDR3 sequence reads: CASSLTGGTEAFF. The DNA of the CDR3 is TGTGCCAGCAGCCTGACAGGGGGCACTGAAGCTTTCTTT.

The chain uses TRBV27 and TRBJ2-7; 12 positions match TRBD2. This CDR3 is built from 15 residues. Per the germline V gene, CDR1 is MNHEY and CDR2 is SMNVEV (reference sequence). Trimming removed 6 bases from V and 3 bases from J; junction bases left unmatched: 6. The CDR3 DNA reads TGTGCCAGCAGGGTGAGGACTAGCGGGAACTACGAGCAGTACTTC. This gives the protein CASRVRTSGNYEQYF.

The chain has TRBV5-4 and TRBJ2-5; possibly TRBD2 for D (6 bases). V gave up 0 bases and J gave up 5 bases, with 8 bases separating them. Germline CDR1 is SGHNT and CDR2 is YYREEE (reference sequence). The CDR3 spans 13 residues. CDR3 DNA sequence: TGTGCCAGCAGCTTGGGGAGGGCGGAGACCCAGTACTTC. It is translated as CASSLGRAETQYF.

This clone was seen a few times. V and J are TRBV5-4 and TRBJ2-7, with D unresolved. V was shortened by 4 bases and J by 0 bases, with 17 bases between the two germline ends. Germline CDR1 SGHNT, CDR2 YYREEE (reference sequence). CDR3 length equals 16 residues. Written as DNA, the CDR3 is TGTGCCAGCAGCAGCGACTTATCAGCAAGCTCCTACGAGCAGTACTTC. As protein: CASSSDLSASSYEQYF.

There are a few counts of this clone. CDR3 sequence: CASSLLALREQFF. The CDR3 DNA is TGTGCCAGCAGTTTATTGGCTTTGAGGGAGCAGTTCTTC. The chain combines TRBV28 with TRBJ2-1; no clear D gene. Germline V gene sequence: CDR1 MDHEN, CDR2 SYDVKM. Trimming removed 1 base at V and 10 bases at J, with 11 bases between. The CDR3 totals 13 residues.

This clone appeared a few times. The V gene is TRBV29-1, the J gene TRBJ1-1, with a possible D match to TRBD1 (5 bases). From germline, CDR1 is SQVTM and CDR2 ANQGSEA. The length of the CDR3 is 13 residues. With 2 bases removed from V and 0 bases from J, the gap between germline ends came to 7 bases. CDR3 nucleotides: TGCAGCGTTGAAAGGGGTATGAACACTGAAGCTTTCTTT. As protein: CSVERGMNTEAFF.

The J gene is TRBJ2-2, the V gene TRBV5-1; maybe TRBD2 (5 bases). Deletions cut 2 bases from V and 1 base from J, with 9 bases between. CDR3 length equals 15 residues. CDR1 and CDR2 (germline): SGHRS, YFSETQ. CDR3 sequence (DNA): TGCGCCAGCAGCTTCTTGAGCGGGAACACCGGGGAGCTGTTTTTT. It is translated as CASSFLSGNTGELFF.

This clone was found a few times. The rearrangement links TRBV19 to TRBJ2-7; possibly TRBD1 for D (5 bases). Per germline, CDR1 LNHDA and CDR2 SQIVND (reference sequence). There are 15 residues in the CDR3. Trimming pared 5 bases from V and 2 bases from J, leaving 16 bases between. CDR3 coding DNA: TGTGCCAGTAGTCCCCAGGCAACAGGCACCTACGAGCAGTACTTC. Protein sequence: CASSPQATGTYEQYF.

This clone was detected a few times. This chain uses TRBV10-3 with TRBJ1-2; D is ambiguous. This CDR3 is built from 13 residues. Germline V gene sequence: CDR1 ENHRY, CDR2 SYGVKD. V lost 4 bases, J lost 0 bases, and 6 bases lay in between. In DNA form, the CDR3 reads TGTGCCATCAGTGGACAAACTAACTATGGCTACACCTTC. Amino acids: CAISGQTNYGYTF.

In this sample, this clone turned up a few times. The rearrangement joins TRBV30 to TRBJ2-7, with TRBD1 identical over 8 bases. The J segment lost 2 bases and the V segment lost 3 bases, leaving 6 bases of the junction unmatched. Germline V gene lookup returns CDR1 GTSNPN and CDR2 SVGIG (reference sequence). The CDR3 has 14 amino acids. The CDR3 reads CAWRILDRAYEQYF. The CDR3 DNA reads TGTGCCTGGAGAATTTTGGACAGGGCCTACGAGCAGTACTTC.

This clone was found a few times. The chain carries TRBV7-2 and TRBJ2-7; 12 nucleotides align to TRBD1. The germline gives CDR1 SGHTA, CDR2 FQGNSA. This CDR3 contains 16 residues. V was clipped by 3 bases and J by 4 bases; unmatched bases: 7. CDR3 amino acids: CASSFAGTGGGYEQYF. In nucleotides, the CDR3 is TGTGCCAGCAGCTTCGCCGGGACAGGGGGCGGTTACGAGCAGTACTTC.

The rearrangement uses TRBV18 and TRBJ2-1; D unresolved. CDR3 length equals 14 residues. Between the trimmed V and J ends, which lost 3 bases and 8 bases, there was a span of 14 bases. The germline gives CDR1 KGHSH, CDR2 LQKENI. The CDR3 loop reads CASSPRSNLDEQFF. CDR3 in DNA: TGTGCCAGCTCACCGAGAAGCAATTTGGATGAGCAGTTCTTC.

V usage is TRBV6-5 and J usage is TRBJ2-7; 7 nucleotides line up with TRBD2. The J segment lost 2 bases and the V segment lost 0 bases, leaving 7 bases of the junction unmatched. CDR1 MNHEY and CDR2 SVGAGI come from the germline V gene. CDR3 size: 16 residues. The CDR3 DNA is TGTGCCAGCAGTTACTCCGGGGGAGGGAACCCCTACGAGCAGTACTTC. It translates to CASSYSGGGNPYEQYF.

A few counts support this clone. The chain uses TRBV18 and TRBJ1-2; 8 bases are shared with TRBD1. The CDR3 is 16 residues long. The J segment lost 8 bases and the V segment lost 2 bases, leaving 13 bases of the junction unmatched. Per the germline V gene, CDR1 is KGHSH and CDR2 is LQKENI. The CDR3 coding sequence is TGTGCCAGCTCACCATGGACAGGGACGGATAATGACGGCTACACCTTC. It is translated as CASSPWTGTDNDGYTF.

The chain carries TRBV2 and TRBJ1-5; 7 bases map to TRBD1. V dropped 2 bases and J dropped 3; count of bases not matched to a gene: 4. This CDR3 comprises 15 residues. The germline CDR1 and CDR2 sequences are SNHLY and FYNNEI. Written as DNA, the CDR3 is TGTGCCAGCAGTGAACAGGGGGTGAACAATCAGCCCCAGCATTTT. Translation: CASSEQGVNNQPQHF.

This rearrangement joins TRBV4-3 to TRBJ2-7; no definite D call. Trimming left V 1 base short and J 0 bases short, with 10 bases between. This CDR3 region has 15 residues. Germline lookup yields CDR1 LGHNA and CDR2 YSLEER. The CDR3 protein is CASSQVVTGSYEQYF. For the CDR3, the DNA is TGCGCCAGCAGCCAAGTCGTCACCGGCTCCTACGAGCAGTACTTC.

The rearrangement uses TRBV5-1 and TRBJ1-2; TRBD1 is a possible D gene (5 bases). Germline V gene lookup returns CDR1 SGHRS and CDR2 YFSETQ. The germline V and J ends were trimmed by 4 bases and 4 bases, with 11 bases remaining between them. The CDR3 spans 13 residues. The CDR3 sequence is CASSPGGGYGYTF. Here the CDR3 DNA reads TGCGCCAGCAGCCCGGGGGGTGGCTATGGCTACACCTTC.

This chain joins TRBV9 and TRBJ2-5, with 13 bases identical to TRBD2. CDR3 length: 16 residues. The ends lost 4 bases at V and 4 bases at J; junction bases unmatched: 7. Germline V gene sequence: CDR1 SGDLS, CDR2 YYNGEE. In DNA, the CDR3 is TGTGCCAGCAGCTCCGGGACTAGCGGGATCCTAGAGACCCAGTACTTC. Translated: CASSSGTSGILETQYF.

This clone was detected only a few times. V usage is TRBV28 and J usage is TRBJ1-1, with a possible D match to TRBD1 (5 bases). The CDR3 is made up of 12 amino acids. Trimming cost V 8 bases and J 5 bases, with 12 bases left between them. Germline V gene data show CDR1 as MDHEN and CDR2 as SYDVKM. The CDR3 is CASPDGGTEAFF. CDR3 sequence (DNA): TGTGCCAGCCCCGACGGGGGAACTGAAGCTTTCTTT. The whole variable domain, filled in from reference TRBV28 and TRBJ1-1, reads DVKVTQSSRYLVKRTGEKVFLECVQDMDHENMFWYRQDPGLGLRLIYFSYDVKMKEKGDIPEGYSVSREKKERFSLILESASTNQTSMYLCASPDGGTEAFFGQGTRLTVV.

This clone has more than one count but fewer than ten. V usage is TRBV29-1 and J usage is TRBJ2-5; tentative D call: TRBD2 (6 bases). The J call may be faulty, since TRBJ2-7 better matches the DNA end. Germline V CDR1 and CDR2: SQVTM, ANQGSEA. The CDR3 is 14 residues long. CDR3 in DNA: TGCAGCGTTGAAAGGGTTAGCGGCTCCTACGAGCAGTACTTC. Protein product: CSVERVSGSYEQYF.

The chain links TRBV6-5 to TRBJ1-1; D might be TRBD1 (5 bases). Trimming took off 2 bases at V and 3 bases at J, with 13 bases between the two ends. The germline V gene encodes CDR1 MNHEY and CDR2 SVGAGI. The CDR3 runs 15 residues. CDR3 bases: TGTGCCAGCAGTTACATGGGGCCCCGGCACACTGAAGCTTTCTTT. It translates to CASSYMGPRHTEAFF.